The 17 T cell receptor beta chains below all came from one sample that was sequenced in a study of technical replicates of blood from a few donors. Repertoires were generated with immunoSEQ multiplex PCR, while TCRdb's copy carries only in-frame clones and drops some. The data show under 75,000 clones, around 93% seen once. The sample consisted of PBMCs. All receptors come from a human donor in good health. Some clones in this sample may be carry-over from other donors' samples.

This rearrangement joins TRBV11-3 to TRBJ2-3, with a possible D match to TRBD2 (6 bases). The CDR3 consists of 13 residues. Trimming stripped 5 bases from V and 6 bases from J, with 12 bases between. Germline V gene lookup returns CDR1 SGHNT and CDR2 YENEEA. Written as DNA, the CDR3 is TGTGCCAGCAGCCCAGGTGGGAGGGATACGCAGTATTTT. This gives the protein CASSPGGRDTQYF.

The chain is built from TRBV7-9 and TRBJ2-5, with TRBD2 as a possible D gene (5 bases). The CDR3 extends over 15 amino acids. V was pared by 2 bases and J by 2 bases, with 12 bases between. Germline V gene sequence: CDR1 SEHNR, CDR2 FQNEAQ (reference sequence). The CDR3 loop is CASSLFSGIQETQYF. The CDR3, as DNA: TGTGCCAGCAGCTTATTTTCGGGGATACAAGAGACCCAGTACTTC.

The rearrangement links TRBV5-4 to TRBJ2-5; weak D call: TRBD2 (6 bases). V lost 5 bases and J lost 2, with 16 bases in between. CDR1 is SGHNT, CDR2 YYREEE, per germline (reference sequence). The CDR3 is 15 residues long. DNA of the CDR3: TGTGCCAGCAGGCCGGGAAGGGGAGGTCAAGAGACCCAGTACTTC. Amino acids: CASRPGRGGQETQYF. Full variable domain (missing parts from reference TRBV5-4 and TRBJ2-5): ETGVTQSPTHLIKTRGQQVTLRCSSQSGHNTVSWYQQALGQGPQFIFQYYREEENGRGNFPPRFSGLQFPNYSSELNVNALELDDSALYLCASRPGRGGQETQYFGPGTRLLVL.

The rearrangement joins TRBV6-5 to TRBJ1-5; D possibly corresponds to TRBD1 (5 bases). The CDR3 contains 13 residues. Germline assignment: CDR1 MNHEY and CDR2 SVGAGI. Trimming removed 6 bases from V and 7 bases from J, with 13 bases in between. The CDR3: CASRGGIGQPQHF. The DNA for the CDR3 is TGTGCCAGCAGGGGGGGGATCGGGCAGCCCCAGCATTTT.

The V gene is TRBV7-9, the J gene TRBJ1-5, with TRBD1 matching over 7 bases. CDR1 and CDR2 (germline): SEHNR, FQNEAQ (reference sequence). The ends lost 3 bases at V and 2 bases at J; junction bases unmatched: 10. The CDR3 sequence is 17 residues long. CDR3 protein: CASSLGTDGMGNQPQHF. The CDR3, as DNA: TGTGCCAGCAGCTTGGGGACAGACGGAATGGGCAATCAGCCCCAGCATTTT.

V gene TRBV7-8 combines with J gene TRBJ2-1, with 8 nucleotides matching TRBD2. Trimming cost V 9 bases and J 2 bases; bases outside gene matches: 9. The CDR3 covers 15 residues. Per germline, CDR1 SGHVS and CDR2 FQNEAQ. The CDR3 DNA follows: TGTGCCAGTCAGGTCGGGAGGGGCGCCTACAATGAGCAGTTCTTC. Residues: CASQVGRGAYNEQFF.

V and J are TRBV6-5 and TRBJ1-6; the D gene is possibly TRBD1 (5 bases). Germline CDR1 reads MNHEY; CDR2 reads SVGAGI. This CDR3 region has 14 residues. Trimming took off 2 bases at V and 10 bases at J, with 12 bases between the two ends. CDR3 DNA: TGTGCCAGCAGTTACGGGGCTTTTGGGTCACCCCTCCACTTT. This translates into CASSYGAFGSPLHF.

In DNA form, the CDR3 reads TGTGCCAGCAGCAGGGGGCAGGCTCTCTATGGCTACACCTTC. Amino acids: CASSRGQALYGYTF. The chain joins TRBV7-9 to TRBJ1-2; TRBD1 agrees at 7 bases. V dropped 5 bases and J dropped 4; count of bases not matched to a gene: 7. The length of the CDR3 is 14 residues. In germline, CDR1 is SEHNR, CDR2 FQNEAQ (reference sequence). The entire variable domain, with the rest obtained from reference TRBV7-9 and TRBJ1-2, is as follows: DTGVSQNPRHKITKRGQNVTFRCDPISEHNRLYWYRQTLGQGPEFLTYFQNEAQLEKSRLLSDRFSAERPKGSFSTLEIQRTEQGDSAMYLCASSRGQALYGYTFGSGTRLTVV.

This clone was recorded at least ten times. CDR3 loop: CSADKLNTEAFF. The CDR3, as DNA: TGCAGCGCCGACAAACTCAACACTGAAGCTTTCTTT. The chain joins TRBV29-1 to TRBJ1-1; D unresolved. The length of the CDR3 is 12 residues. Germline V gene sequence: CDR1 SQVTM, CDR2 ANQGSEA. V dropped 7 bases and J dropped 2 bases, with 11 bases sitting between them.

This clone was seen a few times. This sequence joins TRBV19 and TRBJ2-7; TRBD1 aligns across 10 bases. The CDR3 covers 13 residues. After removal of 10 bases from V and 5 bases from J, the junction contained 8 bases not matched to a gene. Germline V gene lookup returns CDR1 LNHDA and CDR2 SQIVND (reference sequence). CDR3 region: CATLDRGQNEQYF. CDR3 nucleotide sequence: TGTGCCACCCTAGACAGGGGGCAGAACGAGCAGTACTTC.

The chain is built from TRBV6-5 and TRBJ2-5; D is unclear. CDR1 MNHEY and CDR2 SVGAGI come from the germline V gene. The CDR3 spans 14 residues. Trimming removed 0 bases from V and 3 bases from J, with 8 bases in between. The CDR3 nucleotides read TGTGCCAGCAGTTACTCGTCTGCGGAAGAGACCCAGTACTTC. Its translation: CASSYSSAEETQYF.

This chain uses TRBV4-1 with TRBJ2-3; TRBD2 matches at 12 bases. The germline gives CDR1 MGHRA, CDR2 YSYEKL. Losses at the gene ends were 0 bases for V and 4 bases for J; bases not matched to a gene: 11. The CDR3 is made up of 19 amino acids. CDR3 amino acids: CASSQDPETTSGGSDTQYF. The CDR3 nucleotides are TGCGCCAGCAGCCAAGATCCGGAAACGACTAGCGGGGGATCAGATACGCAGTATTTT.

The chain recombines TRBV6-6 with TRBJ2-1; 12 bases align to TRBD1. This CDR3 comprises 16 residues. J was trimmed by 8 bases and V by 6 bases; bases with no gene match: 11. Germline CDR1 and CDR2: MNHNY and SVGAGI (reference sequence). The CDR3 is CASSPPRGQGADEQFF. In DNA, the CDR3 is TGTGCCAGCAGCCCGCCGAGGGGACAGGGGGCTGATGAGCAGTTCTTC.

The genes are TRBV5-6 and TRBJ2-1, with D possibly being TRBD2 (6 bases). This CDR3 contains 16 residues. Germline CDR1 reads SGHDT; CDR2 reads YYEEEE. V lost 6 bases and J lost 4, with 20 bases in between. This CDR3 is CASIEFGGERYNEQFF. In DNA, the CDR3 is TGTGCCAGCATCGAGTTCGGGGGAGAGAGGTACAATGAGCAGTTCTTC.

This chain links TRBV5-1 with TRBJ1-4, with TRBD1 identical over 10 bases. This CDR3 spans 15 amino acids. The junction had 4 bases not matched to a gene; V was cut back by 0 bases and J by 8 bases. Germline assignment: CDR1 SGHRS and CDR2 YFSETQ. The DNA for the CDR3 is TGCGCCAGCAGCTTGGCGACAGGGGGCGGGGAAAAACTGTTTTTT. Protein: CASSLATGGGEKLFF.

The CDR3 DNA reads as TGTGCCAGCAGTAGCCAGAACACCGGGGAGCTGTTTTTT. It encodes CASSSQNTGELFF. V and J are TRBV6-4 and TRBJ2-2, with D unresolved. This CDR3 has 13 amino acids. Looked up from germline, CDR1 is MRHNA and CDR2 is SNTAGT. Trimming took off 5 bases at V and 1 base at J, with 5 bases between the two ends.

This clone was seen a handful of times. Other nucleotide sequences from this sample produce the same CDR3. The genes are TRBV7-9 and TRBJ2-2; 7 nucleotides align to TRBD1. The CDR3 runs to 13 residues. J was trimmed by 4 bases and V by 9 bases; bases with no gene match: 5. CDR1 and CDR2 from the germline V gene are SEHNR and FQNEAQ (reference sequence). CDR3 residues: CASQGEGTGELFF. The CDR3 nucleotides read TGTGCCAGTCAGGGGGAAGGCACCGGGGAGCTGTTTTTT.